Listed below are T cell receptor beta chains from one sample, sequenced in a study of T cell responses to AZD1222 COVID-19 vaccine. Assay used: immunoSEQ multiplex PCR; TCRdb lists only in-frame clones, some missing. This sample has some 120,000 clones, with approximately 90% found just once. This sample comprised peripheral blood, obtained on day 0 of AZD1222 vaccination. These receptors all stem from an adult in good health. The CDR3 runs from the conserved cysteine through the conserved F or W. The D gene is left open where the match is weak. Only part of the rows carry a size: once, few, many, or a class if the clone is expanded.

-	-	TRBV27	TRBJ2-1	14	CASSFDQTYNEQFF	TGTGCCAGCAGTTTCGACCAGACATACAATGAGCAGTTCTTC
-	-	TRBV10-3	TRBJ2-3	14	CATGQTRSTDTQYF	TGTGCCACCGGACAGACCCGAAGCACAGATACGCAGTATTTT
-	few	TRBV3-1/TRBV3-2	TRBJ1-5	18	CASSQEGPGRYSNQPQHF	TGTGCCAGCAGCCAAGAAGGCCCCGGCAGGTATAGCAATCAGCCCCAGCATTTT
-	-	TRBV9	TRBJ2-1	15	CASSPQSGSYNEQFF	TGTGCCAGCAGCCCCCAGAGCGGCTCCTACAATGAGCAGTTCTTC
-	-	TRBV27	TRBJ1-6	14	CASSLGYRNSPLHF	TGTGCCAGCAGTTTAGGTTATCGAAATTCACCCCTCCACTTT
TRBD2	-	TRBV27	TRBJ2-1	14	CASRTSGSYNEQFF	TGTGCCAGCAGGACTAGCGGCAGCTACAATGAGCAGTTCTTC
TRBD2	once	TRBV5-1	TRBJ2-3	15	CASTLGRGRADTQYF	TGCGCCAGCACCCTTGGTCGGGGGAGGGCAGATACGCAGTATTTT
-	-	TRBV29-1	TRBJ1-5	14	CSVAPGGGNQPQHF	TGCAGCGTTGCCCCTGGGGGAGGCAATCAGCCCCAGCATTTT
-	once	TRBV28	TRBJ2-1	12	CASSFSYNEQFF	TGTGCCAGCAGTTTTTCGTACAATGAGCAGTTCTTC
TRBD1	-	TRBV5-1	TRBJ2-6	16	CASSPDRGSGANVLTF	TGCGCCAGCAGCCCCGACAGGGGCTCTGGGGCCAACGTCCTGACTTTC
-	-	TRBV7-9	TRBJ1-2	12	CASSFESYGYTF	TGTGCCAGCAGCTTCGAGAGCTATGGCTACACCTTC
TRBD1	-	TRBV9	TRBJ1-2	16	CASSGGTGYTNYGYTF	TGTGCCAGCAGCGGGGGGACAGGGTATACCAACTATGGCTACACCTTC
-	-	TRBV5-1	TRBJ1-5	15	CASSLSGTNNQPQHF	TGCGCCAGCAGCTTATCCGGGACAAATAATCAGCCCCAGCATTTT
TRBD1	-	TRBV24-1	TRBJ1-5	15	CATSDRTGSNQPQHF	TGTGCCACCAGTGACCGGACAGGGTCCAATCAGCCCCAGCATTTT
-	-	TRBV9	TRBJ2-5	14	CASSVGPAGETQYF	TGTGCCAGCAGCGTAGGACCCGCGGGGGAGACCCAGTACTTC
TRBD2	-	TRBV24-1	TRBJ2-1	14	CATSGAGGPSEQFF	TGTGCCACCAGTGGCGCGGGAGGGCCTAGTGAGCAGTTCTTC
-	-	TRBV7-9	TRBJ2-1	12	CASSRPGNEQFF	TGTGCCAGCAGCCGGCCAGGGAATGAGCAGTTCTTC
-	-	TRBV5-1	TRBJ2-2	11	CASSLSGPLFF	TGCGCCAGCAGCTTGTCTGGCCCGCTGTTTTTT
-	-	TRBV5-4	TRBJ2-5	12	CASSLQQETQYF	TGTGCCAGCAGCTTGCAGCAGGAGACCCAGTACTTC
-	-	TRBV23-1	TRBJ1-3	16	CASTGARDYSGNTIYF	TGCGCCAGCACCGGGGCGAGGGACTACTCTGGAAACACCATATATTTT
-	-	TRBV2	TRBJ1-3	18	CASTQGRSALFSGNTIYF	TGTGCCAGCACCCAGGGAAGATCAGCTCTATTCTCTGGAAACACCATATATTTT
-	-	TRBV24-1	TRBJ2-2	15	CATSDLVGNTGELFF	TGTGCCACCAGTGATTTAGTTGGGAACACCGGGGAGCTGTTTTTT
-	-	TRBV7-9	TRBJ1-1	14	CASSSSLGNTEAFF	TGTGCCAGCAGCTCCAGCCTGGGGAACACTGAAGCTTTCTTT
TRBD2	once	TRBV4-1	TRBJ2-7	16	CASSQDLAGRSYEQYF	TGCGCCAGCAGCCAAGATTTAGCGGGAAGGTCCTACGAGCAGTACTTC
TRBD2	-	TRBV7-8	TRBJ2-3	15	CASSHIAGDTDTQYF	TGTGCCAGCAGCCATATAGCGGGAGACACAGATACGCAGTATTTT
-	-	TRBV3-1/TRBV3-2	TRBJ1-2	15	CASSQDPRANYGYTF	TGTGCCAGCAGCCAAGACCCGAGGGCCAACTATGGCTACACCTTC
TRBD2	-	TRBV7-9	TRBJ2-1	15	CASSLAASGSSEQFF	TGTGCCAGCAGCTTAGCGGCTAGCGGGAGTAGTGAGCAGTTCTTC
-	-	TRBV6-5	TRBJ2-5	14	CASSTNRDTETQYF	TGTGCCAGCAGTACCAACAGGGATACGGAGACCCAGTACTTC
TRBD1	-	TRBV28	TRBJ2-2	15	CASRAQGVHTGELFF	TGTGCCAGCAGGGCCCAGGGGGTTCACACCGGGGAGCTGTTTTTT
-	-	TRBV7-8	TRBJ1-2	16	CASSLFRGLKQYGYTF	TGTGCCAGCAGCTTGTTCAGGGGACTTAAGCAGTATGGCTACACCTTC
-	-	TRBV27	TRBJ2-7	13	CASKGGKDYEQYF	TGTGCCAGCAAGGGGGGGAAAGACTACGAGCAGTACTTC
-	-	TRBV19	TRBJ1-1	15	CASKPGSTMNTEAFF	TGTGCCAGTAAACCGGGTTCGACAATGAACACTGAAGCTTTCTTT
TRBD1	-	TRBV7-9	TRBJ2-1	12	CASSDRQGQQFF	TGTGCCAGCAGCGATAGACAGGGGCAGCAGTTCTTC
-	-	TRBV28	TRBJ1-2	14	CASSLGMVNYGYTF	TGTGCCAGCAGCCTAGGTATGGTGAACTATGGCTACACCTTC
TRBD2	few	TRBV27	TRBJ2-7	15	CASSLLAGASYEQYF	TGTGCCAGCAGTTTATTAGCGGGAGCTTCCTACGAGCAGTACTTC
TRBD2	-	TRBV7-9	TRBJ2-1	12	CASSLEGRGEFF	TGTGCCAGCAGCTTAGAAGGTCGGGGGGAGTTCTTC
TRBD2	-	TRBV12-5	TRBJ2-1	13	CASGLTGGGEQFF	TGTGCTAGTGGTTTAACGGGAGGAGGAGAGCAGTTCTTC
-	-	TRBV29-1	TRBJ2-3	13	CSVERGGTDTQYF	TGCAGCGTTGAACGTGGGGGAACAGATACGCAGTATTTT
TRBD2	-	TRBV29-1	TRBJ2-7	13	CSVGLAGEYEQYF	TGCAGCGTTGGACTAGCGGGAGAGTACGAGCAGTACTTC
-	once	TRBV21-1	TRBJ2-7	16	CASSKEDDGSLREQYF	TGTGCCAGCAGCAAAGAAGACGACGGCTCCTTGAGGGAGCAGTACTTC
-	-	TRBV10-2	TRBJ2-2	14	CASSVDGRGGELFF	TGCGCCAGCAGTGTCGACGGGAGAGGCGGGGAGCTGTTTTTT